This TCR beta chain was recovered during a study of a mutant IDH1 vaccine in newly diagnosed glioma. Noted time point: baseline, week 1 (first vaccination visit). The treatment denotes: pre-vaccination baseline after standard-of-care therapy. Some clones are missing from TCRdb's copy, which holds only in-frame ones; the method was immunoSEQ multiplex PCR. Among about 67,000 clones listed, around 83% were seen once. V dropped 0 bases and J dropped 3; count of bases not matched to a gene: 4. The CDR3 runs to 16 residues. From germline, CDR1 is MNHNY and CDR2 SVGAGI (reference sequence). The sample here was peripheral blood mononuclear cells (PBMCs), taken from a glioma patient treated with radiotherapy, temozolomide or both. The origin of this receptor is a woman aged 18-29 years with glioma. Some clones in this sample may be carry-over from other donors' samples. This rearrangement joins TRBV6-6 to TRBJ2-3; 9 bases match TRBD2. The CDR3 region is CASSYSISGRTDTQYF. The CDR3 DNA reads as TGTGCCAGCAGTTACTCAATCAGCGGGAGGACAGATACGCAGTATTTT.